These T cell receptor beta chains were read from a single sample in a study of identifying expanded T cells in peripheral blood. TCRdb's table, derived via immunoSEQ multiplex PCR, lists solely in-frame clones and lacks some. Found here are 95,000 to 100,000 clones, around 90% of them singletons; the top ten hold about 17%. The sample was blood. All receptors come from a person aged 18 to 75 in good health. Each CDR3 is given with its conserved first and last residue. The D gene is left open where the match is weak. The size field is filled for only some rows; it gives once, few, many or a size class.

J gene: TRBJ2-5
CDR3 length: 15
clone size: NA
D gene: NA
V gene: TRBV7-7
CDR3 DNA: TGTGCCAGCAGCTCAACGGGACACCACCAAGAGACCCAGTACTTC
CDR3 protein: CASSSTGHHQETQYF

J gene: TRBJ2-7
CDR3 length: 16
clone size: NA
D gene: TRBD2
V gene: TRBV2
CDR3 DNA: TGTGCCAGCAGGCGGGGACTAGCGGGGAAAAGGTACGAGCAGTACTTC
CDR3 protein: CASRRGLAGKRYEQYF

J gene: TRBJ2-7
CDR3 length: 13
clone size: NA
D gene: NA
V gene: TRBV29-1
CDR3 DNA: TGCAGCGCCGTCCGAGGGAACTCCTACGAGCAGTACTTC
CDR3 protein: CSAVRGNSYEQYF

J gene: TRBJ2-1
CDR3 length: 16
clone size: few
D gene: TRBD2
V gene: TRBV7-9
CDR3 DNA: TGTGCCAGCAGCTTAGGTACTAGCGGGATGAAGAATGAGCAGTTCTTC
CDR3 protein: CASSLGTSGMKNEQFF

J gene: TRBJ2-1
CDR3 length: 17
clone size: NA
D gene: TRBD2
V gene: TRBV25-1
CDR3 DNA: TGTGCCAGCAGTGAAGACGCGGGAGCGGGGGGGCAGGGTGAGCAGTTCTTC
CDR3 protein: CASSEDAGAGGQGEQFF

J gene: TRBJ1-6
CDR3 length: 17
clone size: NA
D gene: NA
V gene: TRBV28
CDR3 DNA: TGTGCCAGCAGTCCTCCCCACGACGCGGCCTATAATTCACCCCTCCACTTT
CDR3 protein: CASSPPHDAAYNSPLHF

J gene: TRBJ1-6
CDR3 length: 19
clone size: NA
D gene: NA
V gene: TRBV4-1
CDR3 DNA: TGCGCCAGCAGCCAAGATCGCCAGGGGATCAGCTCCTATAATTCACCCCTCCACTTT
CDR3 protein: CASSQDRQGISSYNSPLHF

J gene: TRBJ2-1
CDR3 length: 13
clone size: NA
D gene: NA
V gene: TRBV5-6
CDR3 DNA: TGTGCCAGCAGCTTGGGGGGACCCAATGAGCAGTTCTTC
CDR3 protein: CASSLGGPNEQFF

J gene: TRBJ2-7
CDR3 length: 16
clone size: NA
D gene: TRBD1
V gene: TRBV7-2
CDR3 DNA: TGTGCCAGCAGCCCCCAACCACAGGGGACCTCCTACGAGCAGTACTTC
CDR3 protein: CASSPQPQGTSYEQYF

J gene: TRBJ2-2
CDR3 length: 16
clone size: NA
D gene: TRBD2
V gene: TRBV11-3
CDR3 DNA: TGTGCCAGCAGTTCCGGGACTAGCGGATACACCGGGGAGCTGTTTTTT
CDR3 protein: CASSSGTSGYTGELFF

J gene: TRBJ1-2
CDR3 length: 18
clone size: NA
D gene: NA
V gene: TRBV4-3
CDR3 DNA: TGCGCCAGCAGCCAAGATCGTATTTTGGCGGAACCTAACTATGGCTACACCTTC
CDR3 protein: CASSQDRILAEPNYGYTF

J gene: TRBJ1-2
CDR3 length: 12
clone size: NA
D gene: TRBD1
V gene: TRBV5-1
CDR3 DNA: TGCGCCAGCAGCCCCGGACAGGGGGCCTACACCTTC
CDR3 protein: CASSPGQGAYTF

J gene: TRBJ2-1
CDR3 length: 15
clone size: NA
D gene: TRBD2
V gene: TRBV15
CDR3 DNA: TGTGCCACCAGCAGACTAGCGGGGGGGCAGAATGAGCAGTTCTTC
CDR3 protein: CATSRLAGGQNEQFF

J gene: TRBJ2-3
CDR3 length: 12
clone size: NA
D gene: NA
V gene: TRBV23-1
CDR3 DNA: TGCGCCAGCAGTCAATCGGGTGATACGCAGTATTTT
CDR3 protein: CASSQSGDTQYF

J gene: TRBJ1-5
CDR3 length: 13
clone size: NA
D gene: NA
V gene: TRBV7-2
CDR3 DNA: TGTGCCAGCAGCCCCGCTACGAATCAGCCCCAGCATTTT
CDR3 protein: CASSPATNQPQHF

J gene: TRBJ1-5
CDR3 length: 17
clone size: NA
D gene: TRBD1
V gene: TRBV5-4
CDR3 DNA: TGTGCCAGCAACCTGAGGACAGGGGCTTATAGCAATCAGCCCCAGCATTTT
CDR3 protein: CASNLRTGAYSNQPQHF

J gene: TRBJ1-2
CDR3 length: 13
clone size: NA
D gene: NA
V gene: TRBV5-6
CDR3 DNA: TGTGCCAGCAGCTTGGGACAGGTCTATGGCTACACCTTC
CDR3 protein: CASSLGQVYGYTF

J gene: TRBJ2-1
CDR3 length: 13
clone size: NA
D gene: TRBD2
V gene: TRBV28
CDR3 DNA: TGTGCCAGCAGTCACGGGGGGTACAATGAGCAGTTCTTC
CDR3 protein: CASSHGGYNEQFF

J gene: TRBJ2-7
CDR3 length: 13
clone size: few
D gene: NA
V gene: TRBV2
CDR3 DNA: TGTGCCAGCAGTGAGACAGGACCCAGACTGGAGTACTTC
CDR3 protein: CASSETGPRLEYF

J gene: TRBJ2-1
CDR3 length: 17
clone size: NA
D gene: NA
V gene: TRBV18
CDR3 DNA: TGTGCCAGCTCACCACCGGAGAGTCAGCCCGCCTACAATGAGCAGTTCTTC
CDR3 protein: CASSPPESQPAYNEQFF

J gene: TRBJ2-7
CDR3 length: 14
clone size: NA
D gene: NA
V gene: TRBV30
CDR3 DNA: TGTGCCTGGAGTGTACCCGCAGGGGTATACGAGCAGTACTTC
CDR3 protein: CAWSVPAGVYEQYF

J gene: TRBJ1-6
CDR3 length: 14
clone size: NA
D gene: NA
V gene: TRBV6-5
CDR3 DNA: TGTGCCAGCAGTTACTCAGCACTTAATTCACCCCTCCACTTT
CDR3 protein: CASSYSALNSPLHF

J gene: TRBJ2-3
CDR3 length: 13
clone size: once
D gene: NA
V gene: TRBV6-5
CDR3 DNA: TGTGCCACCAGAGGGGGGAGCTCGGGTACGCAGTATTTT
CDR3 protein: CATRGGSSGTQYF

J gene: TRBJ2-6
CDR3 length: 20
clone size: once
D gene: NA
V gene: TRBV7-8
CDR3 DNA: TGTGCCAGCAGCTTACCCCAGTCGTTACGTGGGAGCTCTGGGGCCAACGTCCTGACTTTC
CDR3 protein: CASSLPQSLRGSSGANVLTF

J gene: TRBJ2-2
CDR3 length: 13
clone size: NA
D gene: NA
V gene: TRBV2
CDR3 DNA: TGTGCCAGCAGTGAAGATGGGGCCGGGGAGCTGTTTTTT
CDR3 protein: CASSEDGAGELFF

J gene: TRBJ1-3
CDR3 length: 15
clone size: NA
D gene: NA
V gene: TRBV6-5
CDR3 DNA: TGTGCCAGCAGGCCCAAACAGGACTCTGGAAACACCATATATTTT
CDR3 protein: CASRPKQDSGNTIYF

J gene: TRBJ2-7
CDR3 length: 16
clone size: NA
D gene: NA
V gene: TRBV5-5
CDR3 DNA: TGTGCCAGCAGCTTGCCCCAGGTTCCGAGGGGATACGAGCAGTACTTC
CDR3 protein: CASSLPQVPRGYEQYF

J gene: TRBJ2-5
CDR3 length: 12
clone size: few
D gene: NA
V gene: TRBV7-2
CDR3 DNA: TGTGCCAGCAGCTCTTCCCCAGGGACCCAGTACTTC
CDR3 protein: CASSSSPGTQYF

J gene: TRBJ2-3
CDR3 length: 17
clone size: NA
D gene: TRBD2
V gene: TRBV15
CDR3 DNA: TGTGCCACCAGCAGAGGGGGACTAGCGTCGTGGACAGATACGCAGTATTTT
CDR3 protein: CATSRGGLASWTDTQYF

J gene: TRBJ2-3
CDR3 length: 16
clone size: NA
D gene: TRBD2
V gene: TRBV10-3
CDR3 DNA: TGTGCCATCAGAACTAGCGGGGGCCCTAGCACAGATACGCAGTATTTT
CDR3 protein: CAIRTSGGPSTDTQYF

J gene: TRBJ2-2
CDR3 length: 15
clone size: NA
D gene: TRBD2
V gene: TRBV6-1
CDR3 DNA: TGTGCCTCCGAGCGGGCTAGCGGCCCCACCGGGGAGCTGTTTTTT
CDR3 protein: CASERASGPTGELFF

J gene: TRBJ2-1
CDR3 length: 13
clone size: NA
D gene: NA
V gene: TRBV18
CDR3 DNA: TGTGCCAGCTCACCTTTTGGGGCCAATGAGCAGTTCTTC
CDR3 protein: CASSPFGANEQFF

J gene: TRBJ1-2
CDR3 length: 14
clone size: few
D gene: NA
V gene: TRBV7-2
CDR3 DNA: TGTGCCAGCAGCTCCAGGGATTCTAACTATGGCTACACCTTC
CDR3 protein: CASSSRDSNYGYTF

J gene: TRBJ2-7
CDR3 length: 11
clone size: once
D gene: NA
V gene: TRBV7-2
CDR3 DNA: TGTGCCAGCAGCTTGAGGGACGAGCAGTACTTC
CDR3 protein: CASSLRDEQYF

J gene: TRBJ2-4
CDR3 length: 16
clone size: NA
D gene: NA
V gene: TRBV28
CDR3 DNA: TGTGCCAGCAAAATCTCGGGGCTGGGGGCCAAAAACATTCAGTACTTC
CDR3 protein: CASKISGLGAKNIQYF

J gene: TRBJ1-2
CDR3 length: 17
clone size: NA
D gene: TRBD1
V gene: TRBV19
CDR3 DNA: TGTGCCAGTAGTATAGATCACTCCCCTTGGACAGGGAATGGCTACACCTTC
CDR3 protein: CASSIDHSPWTGNGYTF

J gene: TRBJ2-1
CDR3 length: 16
clone size: few
D gene: TRBD1
V gene: TRBV28
CDR3 DNA: TGTGCCAGCAGTTTTCACGGGACAGGGTTTCGCGATGAGCAGTTCTTC
CDR3 protein: CASSFHGTGFRDEQFF

J gene: TRBJ1-2
CDR3 length: 12
clone size: NA
D gene: NA
V gene: TRBV6-5
CDR3 DNA: TGTGCCATTGCCAACGATAACTATGGCTACACCTTC
CDR3 protein: CAIANDNYGYTF

J gene: TRBJ2-5
CDR3 length: 14
clone size: NA
D gene: NA
V gene: TRBV6-1
CDR3 DNA: TGTGCCAGCAGCGGACTTAGGGCCGGAGAGACCCAGTACTTC
CDR3 protein: CASSGLRAGETQYF

J gene: TRBJ2-7
CDR3 length: 15
clone size: few
D gene: NA
V gene: TRBV4-2
CDR3 DNA: TGTGCCAGCAGCCAAGAATCGTCGGTGACCTACGAGCAGTACTTC
CDR3 protein: CASSQESSVTYEQYF

J gene: TRBJ1-1
CDR3 length: 14
clone size: once
D gene: NA
V gene: TRBV28
CDR3 DNA: TGTGCCAGCAGTTTAATTCGGGTGAACACTGAAGCTTTCTTT
CDR3 protein: CASSLIRVNTEAFF